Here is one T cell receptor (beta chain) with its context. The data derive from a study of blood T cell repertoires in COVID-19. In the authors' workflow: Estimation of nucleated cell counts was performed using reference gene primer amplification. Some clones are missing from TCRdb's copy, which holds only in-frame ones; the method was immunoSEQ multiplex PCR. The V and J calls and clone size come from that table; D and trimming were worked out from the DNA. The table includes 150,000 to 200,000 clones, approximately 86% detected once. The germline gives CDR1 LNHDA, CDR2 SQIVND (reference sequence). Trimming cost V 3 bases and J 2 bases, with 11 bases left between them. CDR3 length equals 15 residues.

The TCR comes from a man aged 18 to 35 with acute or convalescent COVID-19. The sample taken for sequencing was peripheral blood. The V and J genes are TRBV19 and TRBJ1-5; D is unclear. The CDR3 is CASSMLVGGNQPQHF. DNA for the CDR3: TGTGCCAGTAGTATGTTAGTGGGAGGCAATCAGCCCCAGCATTTT.